This T cell receptor beta chain came from a study of T cell responses to AZD1222 COVID-19 vaccine. Whole-study results and caveats: White British donors predominated, females outnumbered males, and clonal diversity was possibly underestimated. With two AZD1222 doses given, Spike-specific TCR breadth and depth both rose. Seropositive at baseline were only 5 or 6 AZD1222 recipients.

TCRdb's table, derived via immunoSEQ multiplex PCR, lists solely in-frame clones and lacks some. The repertoire holds roughly 100,000 clones, with about nine tenths as singletons. Turning to this clone: The antigen is not known.

The CDR3 contains 14 residues. Germline values: CDR1 SGDLS, CDR2 YYNGEE. With V trimmed by 4 bases and J by 4 bases, 4 bases remained unmatched. The chain links TRBV9 to TRBJ1-2, with 10 positions matching TRBD1. The input for sequencing was peripheral blood, taken 28 days after the second dose of the MenACWY control vaccine. The clonotype originates from an adult who received the MenACWY meningococcal vaccine as a control. CDR3 sequence: CASSRQGAPYGYTF. CDR3 nucleotides: TGTGCCAGCAGCCGACAGGGGGCTCCCTATGGCTACACCTTC.